This TCR beta chain was recorded in a study of CD8+ T cells in alopecia areata. Trimming took off 1 base at V and 9 bases at J, with 10 bases between the two ends. This CDR3 comprises 13 residues. Per germline, CDR1 SGHVS and CDR2 FNYEAQ. cDNA prepared by RNA extraction and subsequent reverse transcription served as the template for sequencing. Sequencing used immunoSEQ multiplex PCR; TCRdb keeps in-frame clones, though not all of them. Altogether approximately 140,000 clones are present, around 87% being singletons, with the ten largest covering roughly 15%. This chain joins TRBV7-6 and TRBJ2-1; D unresolved. This receptor was identified in a human donor with alopecia areata. The starting material was CD8+ T cells sorted from blood, obtained at week 0. The CDR3 DNA reads as TGTGCCAGCAGCTTAGGTTTGGCTAGTGAGCAGTTCTTC. The encoded protein is CASSLGLASEQFF. Full variable domain (remainder filled in from reference TRBV7-6 and TRBJ2-1): GAGVSQSPRYKVTKRGQDVALRCDPISGHVSLYWYRQALGQGPEFLTYFNYEAQQDKSGLPNDRFSAERPEGSISTLTIQRTEQRDSAMYRCASSLGLASEQFFGPGTRLTVL.